This T cell receptor beta chain appears in the sequencing data of a study of blood T cell repertoires in COVID-19. Study information: In each case, the material was cDNA or gDNA derived from T cells, B-cell-depleted T cells, or PBMCs.

The ends lost 5 bases at V and 5 bases at J; junction bases unmatched: 8. The germline CDR1 and CDR2 sequences are MNHEY and SMNVEV (reference sequence). The CDR3 spans 15 residues. As handled by the study authors: Reference gene primer amplification gave estimated nucleated cell counts. Sequencing was performed with immunoSEQ multiplex PCR; in TCRdb, only in-frame clones are kept and a portion is missing. V, J and clone size are taken as reported in that table, and D and trimming were inferred from the DNA itself. The profile covers 26,000 or so clones, with about 91% appearing a single time and around 16% taken by the ten largest.

The sequence was collected from a human donor with active COVID-19. The donor label of this sample is uncertain. Sequencing used peripheral blood. The V gene is TRBV27, the J gene TRBJ1-2; TRBD1 aligns across 10 bases. The CDR3 DNA follows: TGTGCCAGCAGTCCTAAACCGGACAGGGGGTATGGCTACACCTTC. It translates to CASSPKPDRGYGYTF.